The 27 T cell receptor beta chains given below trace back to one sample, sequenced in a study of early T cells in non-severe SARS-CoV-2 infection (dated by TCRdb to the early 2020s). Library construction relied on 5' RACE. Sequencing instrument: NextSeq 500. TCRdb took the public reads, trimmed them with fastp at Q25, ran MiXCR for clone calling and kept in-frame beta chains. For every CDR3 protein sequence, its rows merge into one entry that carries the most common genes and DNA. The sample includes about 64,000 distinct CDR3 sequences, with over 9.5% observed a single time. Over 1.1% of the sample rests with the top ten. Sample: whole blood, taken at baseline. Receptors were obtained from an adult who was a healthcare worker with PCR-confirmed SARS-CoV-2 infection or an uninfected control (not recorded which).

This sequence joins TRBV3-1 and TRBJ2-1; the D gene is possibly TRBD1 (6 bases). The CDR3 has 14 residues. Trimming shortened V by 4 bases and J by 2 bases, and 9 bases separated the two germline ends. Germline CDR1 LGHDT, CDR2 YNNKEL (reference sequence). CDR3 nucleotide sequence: TGTGCCAGCAGCCTAAGGGACACCTACAATGAGCAGTTCTTC. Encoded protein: CASSLRDTYNEQFF.

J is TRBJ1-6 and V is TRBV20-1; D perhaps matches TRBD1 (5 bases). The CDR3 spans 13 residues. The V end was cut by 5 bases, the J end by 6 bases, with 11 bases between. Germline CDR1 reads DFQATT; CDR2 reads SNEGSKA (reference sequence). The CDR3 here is CSASQGGNSPLHF. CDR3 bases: TGCAGTGCTTCTCAGGGCGGTAATTCACCCCTCCACTTT.

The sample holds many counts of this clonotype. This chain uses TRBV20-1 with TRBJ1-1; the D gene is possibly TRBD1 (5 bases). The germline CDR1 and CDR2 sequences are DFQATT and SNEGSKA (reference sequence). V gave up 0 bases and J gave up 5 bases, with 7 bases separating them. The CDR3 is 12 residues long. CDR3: CSAREGETEAFF. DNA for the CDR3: TGCAGTGCTAGAGAGGGGGAAACTGAAGCTTTCTTT.

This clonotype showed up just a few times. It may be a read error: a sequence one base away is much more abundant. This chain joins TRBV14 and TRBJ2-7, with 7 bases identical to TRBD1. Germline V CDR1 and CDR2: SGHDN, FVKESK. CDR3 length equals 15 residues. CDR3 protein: CANSPYEGAAYEQYF. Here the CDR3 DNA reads TGTGCCAACAGCCCTTATGAGGGGGCCGCCTACGAGCAGTACTTC.

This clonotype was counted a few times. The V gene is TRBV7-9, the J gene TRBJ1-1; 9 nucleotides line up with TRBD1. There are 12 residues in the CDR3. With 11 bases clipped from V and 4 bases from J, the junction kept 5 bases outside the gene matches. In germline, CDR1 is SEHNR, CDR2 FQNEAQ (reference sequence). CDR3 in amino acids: CASGQGPTEAFF. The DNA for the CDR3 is TGTGCCTCCGGACAGGGGCCCACTGAAGCTTTCTTT.

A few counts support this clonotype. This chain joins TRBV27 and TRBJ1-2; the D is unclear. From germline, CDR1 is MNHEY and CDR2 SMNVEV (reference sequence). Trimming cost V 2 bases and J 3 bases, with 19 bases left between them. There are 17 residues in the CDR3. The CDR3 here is CASSLLPLAFGHYGYTF. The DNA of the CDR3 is TGTGCCAGCAGTTTACTCCCCCTAGCCTTTGGGCACTATGGCTACACCTTC.

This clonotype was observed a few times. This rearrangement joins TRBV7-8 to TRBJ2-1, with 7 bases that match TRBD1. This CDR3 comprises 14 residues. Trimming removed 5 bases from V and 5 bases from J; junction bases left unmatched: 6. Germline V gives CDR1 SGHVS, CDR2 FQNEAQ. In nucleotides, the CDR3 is TGTGCCAGCAGCCTCACAGGGGAAGACAATGAGCAGTTCTTC. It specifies CASSLTGEDNEQFF.

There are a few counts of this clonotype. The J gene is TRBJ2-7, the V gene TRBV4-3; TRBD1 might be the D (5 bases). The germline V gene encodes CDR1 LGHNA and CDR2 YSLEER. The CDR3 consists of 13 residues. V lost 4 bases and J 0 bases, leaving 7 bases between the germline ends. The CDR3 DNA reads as TGCGCCAGCAGCCTAGACAGCTCCTACGAGCAGTACTTC. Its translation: CASSLDSSYEQYF.

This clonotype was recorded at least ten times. The CDR3 bases are TGTGCCAGCAGCAGGGGGACAGACCCCCAAGGGGATACGCAGTATTTT. Translation: CASSRGTDPQGDTQYF. The J gene is TRBJ2-3, the V gene TRBV9; TRBD1 aligns across 7 bases. The CDR3 loop spans 16 amino acids. Germline assignment: CDR1 SGDLS and CDR2 YYNGEE. V lost 4 bases to trimming and J lost 6 bases; unmatched junction nucleotides: 14.

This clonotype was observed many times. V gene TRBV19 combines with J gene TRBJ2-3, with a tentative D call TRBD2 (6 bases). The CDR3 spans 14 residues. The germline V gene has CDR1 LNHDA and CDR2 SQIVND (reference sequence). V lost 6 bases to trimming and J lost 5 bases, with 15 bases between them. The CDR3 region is CASSLAGRGDTQYF. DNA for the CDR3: TGTGCCAGTAGCCTTGCGGGGCGGGGAGATACGCAGTATTTT.

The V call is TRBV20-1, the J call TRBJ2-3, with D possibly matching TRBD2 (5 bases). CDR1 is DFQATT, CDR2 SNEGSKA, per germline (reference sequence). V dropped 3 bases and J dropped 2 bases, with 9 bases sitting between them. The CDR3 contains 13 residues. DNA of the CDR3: TGCAGTGCTAGGAGACTAAACACAGATACGCAGTATTTT. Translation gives CSARRLNTDTQYF.

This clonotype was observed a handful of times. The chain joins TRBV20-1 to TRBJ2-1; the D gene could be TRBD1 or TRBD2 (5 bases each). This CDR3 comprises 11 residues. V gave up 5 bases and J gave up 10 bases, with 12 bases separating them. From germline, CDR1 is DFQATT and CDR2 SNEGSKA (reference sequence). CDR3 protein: CSAGTLWEQFF. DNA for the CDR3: TGCAGTGCTGGGACCCTCTGGGAGCAGTTCTTC.

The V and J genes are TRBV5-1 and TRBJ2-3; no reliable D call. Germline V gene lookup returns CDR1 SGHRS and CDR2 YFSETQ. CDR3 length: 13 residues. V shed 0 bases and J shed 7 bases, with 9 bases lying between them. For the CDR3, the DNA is TGCGCCAGCAGCTTGGCCCGAGGTTATACGCAGTATTTT. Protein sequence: CASSLARGYTQYF.

The CDR3 DNA is TGTGCTAGTGGTTTGGTTGGACGCCTTGCAGCTTTCTTT. Its protein is CASGLVGRLAAFF. The chain links TRBV12-5 to TRBJ1-1; D not certain. This CDR3 contains 13 residues. V was pared by 0 bases and J by 10 bases, with 12 bases between. CDR1 is LGHNT, CDR2 FRNRAP, per germline. Combining the CDR3 with reference TRBV12-5 and TRBJ1-1 gives the whole variable domain DARVTQTPRHKVTEMGQEVTMRCQPILGHNTVFWYRQTMMQGLELLAYFRNRAPLDDSGMPKDRFSAEMPDATLATLKIQPSEPRDSAVYFCASGLVGRLAAFFGQGTRLTVV.

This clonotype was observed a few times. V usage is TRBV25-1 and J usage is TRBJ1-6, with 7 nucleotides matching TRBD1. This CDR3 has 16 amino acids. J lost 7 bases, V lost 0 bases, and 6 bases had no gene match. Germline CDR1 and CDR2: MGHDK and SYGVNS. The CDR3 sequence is CASSEYRTGWNSPLHF. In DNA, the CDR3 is TGTGCCAGCAGTGAATATCGGACAGGTTGGAATTCACCCCTCCACTTT. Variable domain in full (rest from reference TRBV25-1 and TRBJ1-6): EADIYQTPRYLVIGTGKKITLECSQTMGHDKMYWYQQDPGMELHLIHYSYGVNSTEKGDLSSESTVSRIRTEHFPLTLESARPSHTSQYLCASSEYRTGWNSPLHFGNGTRLTVT.

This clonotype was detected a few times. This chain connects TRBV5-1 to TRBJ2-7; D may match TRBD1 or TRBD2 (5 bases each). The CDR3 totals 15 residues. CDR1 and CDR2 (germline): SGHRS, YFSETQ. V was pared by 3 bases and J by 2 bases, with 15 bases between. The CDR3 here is CASSSGRQRAYEQYF. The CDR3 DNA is TGCGCCAGCAGCTCGGGACGCCAAAGGGCCTACGAGCAGTACTTC. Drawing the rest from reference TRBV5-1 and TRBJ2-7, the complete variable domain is KAGVTQTPRYLIKTRGQQVTLSCSPISGHRSVSWYQQTPGQGLQFLFEYFSETQRNKGNFPGRFSGRQFSNSRSEMNVSTLELGDSALYLCASSSGRQRAYEQYFGPGTRLTVT.

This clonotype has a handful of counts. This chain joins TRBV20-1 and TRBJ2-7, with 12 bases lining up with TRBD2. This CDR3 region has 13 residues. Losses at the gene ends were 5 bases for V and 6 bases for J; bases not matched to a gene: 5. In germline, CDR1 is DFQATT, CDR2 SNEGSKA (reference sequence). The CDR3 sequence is CSAASGGDSEQYF. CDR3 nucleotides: TGCAGTGCTGCTAGCGGGGGGGATTCCGAGCAGTACTTC.

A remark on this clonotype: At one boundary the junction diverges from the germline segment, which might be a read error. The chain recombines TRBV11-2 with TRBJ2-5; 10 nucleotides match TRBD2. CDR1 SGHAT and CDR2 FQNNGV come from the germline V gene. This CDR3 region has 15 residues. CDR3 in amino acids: CACSSPSGRKETQYF. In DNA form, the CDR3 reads TGTGCCTGCAGCTCGCCTAGCGGGAGAAAGGAGACCCAGTACTTC.

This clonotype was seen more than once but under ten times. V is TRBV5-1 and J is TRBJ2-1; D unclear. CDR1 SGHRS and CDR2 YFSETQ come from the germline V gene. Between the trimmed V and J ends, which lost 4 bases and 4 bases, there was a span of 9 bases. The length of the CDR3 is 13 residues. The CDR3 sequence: CASSLAQYNEQFF. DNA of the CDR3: TGCGCCAGCAGCCTGGCCCAGTACAATGAGCAGTTCTTC.

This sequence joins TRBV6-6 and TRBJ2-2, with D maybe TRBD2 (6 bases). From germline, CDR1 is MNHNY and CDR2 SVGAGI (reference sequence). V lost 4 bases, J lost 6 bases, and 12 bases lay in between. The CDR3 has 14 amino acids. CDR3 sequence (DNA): TGTGCCAGCAGTTCCCGGGAGCCCCCCGGGGAGCTGTTTTTT. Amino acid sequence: CASSSREPPGELFF.

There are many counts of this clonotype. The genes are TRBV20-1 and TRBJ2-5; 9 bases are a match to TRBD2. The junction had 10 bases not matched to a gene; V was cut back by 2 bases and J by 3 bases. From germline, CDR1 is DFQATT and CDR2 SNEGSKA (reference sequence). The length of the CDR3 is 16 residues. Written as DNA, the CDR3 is TGCAGTGCTAGATTAGCGGGAGTCGGGGCCAAAGAGACCCAGTACTTC. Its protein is CSARLAGVGAKETQYF.

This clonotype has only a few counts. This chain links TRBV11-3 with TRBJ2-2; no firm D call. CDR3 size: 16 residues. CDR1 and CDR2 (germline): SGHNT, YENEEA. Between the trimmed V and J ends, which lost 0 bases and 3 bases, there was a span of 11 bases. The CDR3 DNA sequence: TGTGCCAGCAGCTTAGAATCTGCTCGGGACACCGGGGAGCTGTTTTTT. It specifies CASSLESARDTGELFF. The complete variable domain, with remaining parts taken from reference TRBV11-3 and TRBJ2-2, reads EAGVVQSPRYKIIEKKQPVAFWCNPISGHNTLYWYLQNLGQGPELLIRYENEEAVDDSQLPKDRFSAERLKGVDSTLKIQPAELGDSAVYLCASSLESARDTGELFFGEGSRLTVL.

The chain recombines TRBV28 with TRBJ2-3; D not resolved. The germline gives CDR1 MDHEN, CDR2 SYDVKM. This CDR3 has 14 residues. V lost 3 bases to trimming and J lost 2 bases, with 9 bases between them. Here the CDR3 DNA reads TGTGCCAGCAGTTTTAATGGGAACACAGATACGCAGTATTTT. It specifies CASSFNGNTDTQYF.

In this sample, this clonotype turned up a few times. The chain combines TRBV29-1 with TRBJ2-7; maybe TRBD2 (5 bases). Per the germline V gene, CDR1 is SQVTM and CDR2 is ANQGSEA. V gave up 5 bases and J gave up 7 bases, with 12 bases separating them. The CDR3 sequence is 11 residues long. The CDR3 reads CSVIKGVEQYF. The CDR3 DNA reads TGCAGCGTTATAAAGGGAGTAGAGCAGTACTTC.

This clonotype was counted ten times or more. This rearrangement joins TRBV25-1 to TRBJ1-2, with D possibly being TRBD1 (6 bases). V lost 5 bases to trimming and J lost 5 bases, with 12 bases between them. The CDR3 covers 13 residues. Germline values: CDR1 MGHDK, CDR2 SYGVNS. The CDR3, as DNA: TGTGCCAGCAGTACAGGGACGGTTTATGGCTACACCTTC. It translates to CASSTGTVYGYTF.

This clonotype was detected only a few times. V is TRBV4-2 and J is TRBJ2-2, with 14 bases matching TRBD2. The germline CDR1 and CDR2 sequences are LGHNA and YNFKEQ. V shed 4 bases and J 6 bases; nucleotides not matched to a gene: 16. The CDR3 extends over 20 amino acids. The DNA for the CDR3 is TGTGCCAGCAGCCGAACGACTAGCGGGAGGGCCGGTACTCGGGCCGGGGAGCTGTTTTTT. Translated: CASSRTTSGRAGTRAGELFF.

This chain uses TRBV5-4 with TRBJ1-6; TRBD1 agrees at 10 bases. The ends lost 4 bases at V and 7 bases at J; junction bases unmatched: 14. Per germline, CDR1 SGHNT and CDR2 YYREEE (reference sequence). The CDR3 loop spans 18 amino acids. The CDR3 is CASSRGLGTGVKNSPLHF. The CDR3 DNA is TGTGCCAGCAGCCGAGGACTGGGGACAGGGGTGAAAAATTCACCCCTCCACTTT.